The clone carrying this T cell receptor (beta chain) was found a few times. Its antigen remains unidentified. This entry is derived from a study of regulatory T cells in long-lasting Graves disease. Study results and limitations: Study was limited to peripheral blood, excluding thyroid tissue.

Noted time point: persistent/refractory GD, antithyroid drugs over 5 years with positive TRAb. RNA extracted from PBMCs served as the sequencing template. Graves' disease diagnoses followed American Thyroid Association guidelines. Around 8.2 milliliters of peripheral blood were drawn into EDTA tubes. Researchers made TCR beta libraries by using iRepertoire HTBI primers and running Arm-PCR on CDR3 regions. TCRdb reanalysed the multiplex PCR reads using MiXCR and keeps one entry per CDR3 protein. This sample has 700,000 or so distinct CDR3 sequences, with 30% found just once. This CDR3 has 13 residues. Trimming shortened V by 1 base and J by 10 bases, and 9 bases separated the two germline ends. Germline assignment: CDR1 SGHNT and CDR2 YYREEE (reference sequence).

Sample: peripheral blood mononuclear cells (PBMCs), taken when the disease was refractory, from a patient treated with antithyroid drugs. The receptor comes from a female donor with Graves disease. This chain connects TRBV5-4 to TRBJ1-6, with D possibly TRBD1 on 5 matching bases. CDR3 loop: CASSLNRDSPLHF. The CDR3 nucleotides read TGTGCCAGCAGCTTGAATAGGGACTCACCCCTCCACTTT.